This T cell receptor beta chain came from a study of T cells in Graves' hyperthyroidism and ophthalmopathy. At least ten counts were recorded for this clonotype. CDR1 SGHKS and CDR2 YYEKEE come from the germline V gene (reference sequence). CDR3 size: 16 residues. With 3 bases clipped from V and 6 bases from J, the junction kept 7 bases outside the gene matches. Amplification yielded TCR beta CDR3 regions, with RNA transcripts as the source. First-round RT-PCR of the TCR CDR3 relied on the HTBI primer set. From the multiplex PCR reads, TCRdb called clonotypes with MiXCR, one entry per CDR3 protein. Among around 200,000 distinct CDR3 sequences listed, about 18% were seen once.

The sequence was collected from a woman in her 50s with Graves' hyperthyroidism. The sequenced material came from blood. V and J are TRBV5-5 and TRBJ1-6, with 9 bases lining up with TRBD1. The CDR3 protein is CASSSDRGRGNSPLHF. CDR3 coding DNA: TGTGCCAGCAGCTCGGACAGGGGTCGGGGTAATTCACCCCTCCACTTT. Full variable domain (missing parts from reference TRBV5-5 and TRBJ1-6): DAGVTQSPTHLIKTRGQQVTLRCSPISGHKSVSWYQQVLGQGPQFIFQYYEKEERGRGNFPDRFSARQFPNYSSELNVNALLLGDSALYLCASSSDRGRGNSPLHFGNGTRLTVT.